Listed below are T cell receptor beta chains from one sample, sequenced in a study of response to subunit inactivated influenza vaccine. TCRdb independently ran MiXCR on the RT-PCR reads; one entry per CDR3 protein. The data show some 500,000 distinct CDR3 sequences, 25% seen once. The sequences come from CD4+ T cells sorted from PBMCs, collected 4 to 6 days after vaccination. The receptors shown here come from a man between 50 and 59 years old who received an inactivated influenza vaccine. The CDR3 runs from the conserved cysteine through the conserved F or W. Each record gives: J gene, D gene, V gene, CDR3 protein. D genes are given only for firm matches.

J gene: TRBJ1-1; D gene: -; V gene: TRBV12-3/TRBV12-4; CDR3 protein: CASSPLLNTEAFF
J gene: TRBJ2-3; D gene: TRBD2; V gene: TRBV12-3/TRBV12-4; CDR3 protein: CASSPWGGRDTDTQYF
J gene: TRBJ2-3; D gene: -; V gene: TRBV11-1; CDR3 protein: CASSLDGTPTDTQYF
J gene: TRBJ1-5; D gene: -; V gene: TRBV6-1; CDR3 protein: CASSEFSAGYQPQHF
J gene: TRBJ2-7; D gene: -; V gene: TRBV7-2; CDR3 protein: CASSAVGAEQYF
J gene: TRBJ2-5; D gene: -; V gene: TRBV18; CDR3 protein: CASSPTRQEAQYF
J gene: TRBJ2-7; D gene: TRBD1; V gene: TRBV29-1; CDR3 protein: CSVADRVAYEQYF
J gene: TRBJ2-7; D gene: -; V gene: TRBV15; CDR3 protein: CATSRDTTGVYEQYF
J gene: TRBJ1-1; D gene: TRBD1; V gene: TRBV7-9; CDR3 protein: CASSRKGAGTEAFF
J gene: TRBJ1-3; D gene: -; V gene: TRBV29-1; CDR3 protein: CSAIANSGNTIYF
J gene: TRBJ2-2; D gene: -; V gene: TRBV6-2/TRBV6-3; CDR3 protein: CASSFHGTRNTGELFF
J gene: TRBJ2-7; D gene: TRBD1; V gene: TRBV7-2; CDR3 protein: CASSPDRVFYEQYF
J gene: TRBJ2-7; D gene: TRBD2; V gene: TRBV20-1; CDR3 protein: CSARDSGAQSYEQYF
J gene: TRBJ2-7; D gene: -; V gene: TRBV12-3/TRBV12-4; CDR3 protein: CASSPAGRTYEQYF
J gene: TRBJ1-4; D gene: -; V gene: TRBV9; CDR3 protein: CASSGGGGARTNEKLFF
J gene: TRBJ1-1; D gene: -; V gene: TRBV2; CDR3 protein: CASSEYTLGSMNTEAFF
J gene: TRBJ2-3; D gene: TRBD1; V gene: TRBV27; CDR3 protein: CASRQGARTDTQYF
J gene: TRBJ2-2; D gene: -; V gene: TRBV20-1; CDR3 protein: CSARGDVGEAWNTGELFF
J gene: TRBJ2-1; D gene: TRBD2; V gene: TRBV5-1; CDR3 protein: CASSLDRLAGGRDEQFF
J gene: TRBJ2-2; D gene: -; V gene: TRBV5-5; CDR3 protein: CASSLLVFGELFF
J gene: TRBJ2-7; D gene: TRBD1; V gene: TRBV5-1; CDR3 protein: CASSLRGQGLNEQYF
J gene: TRBJ2-1; D gene: -; V gene: TRBV29-1; CDR3 protein: CSVGGLSSYNEQFF
J gene: TRBJ2-2; D gene: TRBD1; V gene: TRBV12-3/TRBV12-4; CDR3 protein: CASSRSPGTGTGELFF
J gene: TRBJ1-1; D gene: -; V gene: TRBV11-2; CDR3 protein: CASRHSFRESNTEAFF
J gene: TRBJ2-1; D gene: TRBD1; V gene: TRBV12-3/TRBV12-4; CDR3 protein: CASVHRTGAPRGDNEQFF
J gene: TRBJ1-2; D gene: -; V gene: TRBV12-3/TRBV12-4; CDR3 protein: CASSFQTLADGYTF
J gene: TRBJ1-5; D gene: TRBD1; V gene: TRBV7-8; CDR3 protein: CASSTKPGQGLNQPQHF
J gene: TRBJ2-5; D gene: -; V gene: TRBV6-6; CDR3 protein: CASSSGGLETQYF
J gene: TRBJ2-1; D gene: -; V gene: TRBV5-4; CDR3 protein: CASSLVADEQFF
J gene: TRBJ2-1; D gene: TRBD1; V gene: TRBV29-1; CDR3 protein: CSAKGQGYEQFF
J gene: TRBJ2-5; D gene: -; V gene: TRBV29-1; CDR3 protein: CSVRANRETQYF
J gene: TRBJ2-7; D gene: -; V gene: TRBV5-1; CDR3 protein: CASSLGARAGYEQYF
J gene: TRBJ2-1; D gene: -; V gene: TRBV10-3; CDR3 protein: CAISESRRDSYNEQFF
J gene: TRBJ2-5; D gene: TRBD1; V gene: TRBV9; CDR3 protein: CASSAGTEETQYF
J gene: TRBJ2-7; D gene: TRBD1; V gene: TRBV20-1; CDR3 protein: CSARPDRTYYEQYF
J gene: TRBJ2-1; D gene: TRBD2; V gene: TRBV30; CDR3 protein: CAWSVIRRLSSGSANEQFF